This T cell receptor (beta chain) was retrieved from a study of response to subunit inactivated influenza vaccine. TCRdb processed the RT-PCR reads anew with MiXCR; each CDR3 protein has one entry. The sample lists 550,000 to 800,000 distinct CDR3 sequences, about 14% occurring once. This clonotype was seen at least ten times. As yet, its antigen is unknown. Germline-derived CDR1 and CDR2 are DFQATT and SNEGSKA (reference sequence). Trimming took 0 bases from V and 6 from J, leaving 17 bases between them. The CDR3 is 16 amino acids. Study conclusions and caveats: It was the authors' suggestion that each seasonal influenza vaccination recruits few new T cells.

Sequenced here: PBMCs from blood, sampled less than 15 days before vaccination. This TCR was recovered from a man aged 45-60 years who received an inactivated influenza vaccine. This chain connects TRBV20-1 to TRBJ2-2, with D perhaps TRBD2 (6 bases). The CDR3 is CSARDTRRGEAGELFF. In DNA form, the CDR3 reads TGCAGTGCTAGAGATACGAGGCGAGGGGAGGCCGGGGAGCTGTTTTTT.